The TCR beta chain under discussion was sequenced for a study of blood T cell repertoires in COVID-19. Here immunoSEQ multiplex PCR was the method, and the copy in TCRdb shows in-frame clones only, minus some. The sample consists of approximately 210,000 clones, about 77% of them appearing once. Participants were placed into cohorts based on the clinical history they reported. The CDR3 runs to 15 residues. V trimming: 5 bases; J trimming: 5 bases; junction bases outside the gene matches: 10. Per germline, CDR1 SGHVS and CDR2 FNYEAQ. The V call is TRBV7-6, the J call TRBJ2-5, with 8 bases lining up with TRBD2. The source material was PBMCs or T cells enriched from blood (not recorded which). The TCR originated in a woman aged 45 to 65 with acute COVID-19. CDR3 region: CASSHFRGGRETQYF. In DNA, the CDR3 is TGTGCCAGCAGCCATTTCCGGGGGGGCCGGGAGACCCAGTACTTC. Full variable domain (remainder filled in from reference TRBV7-6 and TRBJ2-5): GAGVSQSPRYKVTKRGQDVALRCDPISGHVSLYWYRQALGQGPEFLTYFNYEAQQDKSGLPNDRFSAERPEGSISTLTIQRTEQRDSAMYRCASSHFRGGRETQYFGPGTRLLVL.